Here is one T cell receptor beta chain with its context. Its antigen is unidentified. The junction does not match germline at one end; this may be a read error. The sample is drawn from a study of tumor-infiltrating lymphocytes in primary liver carcinoma. Overall study results and limits: No more than about 8-24% of top clones could be seen in all five tumor regions. Tumor top-250-clone fraction significantly exceeded that of blood (p = 0.039).

This CDR3 spans 16 amino acids. Per the germline V gene, CDR1 is SGHAT and CDR2 is FQNNGV. Co-extraction of RNA and DNA was performed on roughly 17-32 mg of unsorted bulk tissue. Patients carried chronic HBV infection without prior treatment. Tumor samples uniformly had over 80% viable tumor cells. Making TCR beta cDNA involved around 500 ng total RNA and a constant-region primer. Each TCR beta library was derived from three nested multiplex PCR rounds that employed slightly modified ARM-PCR. Researchers ran the first two PCR rounds for about 11 cycles each with TRBV1-TRBV30 forward primers and a C-beta reverse primer. TCRdb itself ran the multiplex PCR reads through MiXCR, one entry per CDR3 protein. Counted here are about 100,000 distinct CDR3 sequences, 55% to 70% occurring once; the ten biggest clones make up around 8.8%.

This sequence joins TRBV11-2 and TRBJ2-7, with TRBD2 identical over 8 bases. The sequence was collected from a woman in her sixties or seventies with primary liver carcinoma and hepatitis B virus infection. Sequences were obtained from liver tumor tissue from sampling region 5. Subset in this sample: tumor region T5, tumor centre. The CDR3 loop is CASSYGGRTPGSEQYF. Written as DNA, the CDR3 is TGTGCCAGCAGCTATGGCGGGAGGACCCCGGGAAGCGAGCAATACTTC.